Following are 27 T cell receptor beta chains from one sample sequenced in a study of blood T cells in healthy people across ages (dated by TCRdb to 2013 to 2016). Preparation of the library involved 5' RACE. Sequencing used an Illumina HiSeq 2500. The second PCR ran for roughly 7 to 12 cycles and used a J-beta primer mix along with a sample-barcoded 5' primer. TCRdb itself trimmed the public reads at Q25 with fastp, ran MiXCR and retained productive beta chains. Every CDR3 protein is listed once, alongside the most common genes and DNA of its rows. The sample has about 780,000 distinct CDR3 sequences on record, roughly 46% of them singletons. Of the sample, 15% to 20% falls within the top ten clones. The sequenced sample consisted of blood. The source is a man of 80 years or more in good health.

This clonotype came up a few times. The CDR3 DNA reads TGTGCCAGCAGTGAATTCGGGAGGGCCTCAGATACGCAGTATTTT. Translated: CASSEFGRASDTQYF. The chain has TRBV2 and TRBJ2-3; 8 positions agree with TRBD2. Germline loops: CDR1 SNHLY, CDR2 FYNNEI. This CDR3 spans 15 amino acids. The V segment lost 2 bases and the J segment 4 bases; nucleotides outside the gene matches: 5.

For the CDR3, the DNA is TGTGCCAGCAGATGGGGACAGAGATCGAACACCGGGGAGCTGTTTTTT. Translated, it gives CASRWGQRSNTGELFF. The gene calls are TRBV7-2 and TRBJ2-2; TRBD1 matches at 7 bases. The ends lost 6 bases at V and 0 bases at J; junction bases unmatched: 7. This CDR3 is built from 16 residues. Germline V lookup: CDR1 SGHTA, CDR2 FQGNSA.

Concerning this clonotype: This sequence may be a read error, since a much larger clone differs from it by one base. The chain is built from TRBV9 and TRBJ2-2; 8 bases are a match to TRBD2. There are 16 residues in the CDR3. Germline loops: CDR1 SGDLS, CDR2 YYNGEE. V dropped 3 bases and J dropped 2; count of bases not matched to a gene: 6. The CDR3 bases are TGTGCCAGCAGCGGGGAACTAGCGGCCAACACCGGGGAGCTGTTTTTT. The encoded protein is CASSGELAANTGELFF.

This chain connects TRBV6-2 or TRBV6-3 to TRBJ2-3; 8 bases map to TRBD1. The CDR3 is made up of 15 amino acids. Germline assignment: CDR1 MNHEY and CDR2 SVGEGT. V was pared by 6 bases and J by 1 base, with 6 bases of the junction left unmatched. CDR3 nucleotides: TGTGCCAGCAGCCTCCGGGACAGGCGCACAGATACGCAGTATTTT. Its protein product is CASSLRDRRTDTQYF.

The rearrangement uses TRBV29-1 and TRBJ2-7; perhaps TRBD1 as D (5 bases). CDR1 SQVTM and CDR2 ANQGSEA come from the germline V gene. Trimming left V 3 bases short and J 2 bases short, with 14 bases between. CDR3 size: 14 residues. The CDR3 DNA sequence: TGCAGCGTTGAGCAATTGACAGAAACCTACGAGCAGTACTTC. Protein: CSVEQLTETYEQYF.

The chain couples TRBV4-2 to TRBJ2-7; 10 bases fit TRBD2. The CDR3 spans 15 residues. The V segment lost 0 bases and the J segment 7 bases; nucleotides outside the gene matches: 6. Germline CDR1 LGHNA, CDR2 YNFKEQ. CDR3 residues: CASSQESGGAGEQYF. The CDR3 coding sequence is TGTGCCAGCAGCCAAGAAAGCGGGGGGGCGGGGGAGCAGTACTTC.

The chain has TRBV21-1 and TRBJ2-7; TRBD1, the table's D call, was not compared with the DNA. TRBV21-1 is termed a pseudogene. The CDR3 length is 16 residues. The CDR3 nucleotides read TGTGCCAGCAGCAAAATCCTCCCAAGCCCCCACTACGAGCAGTACTTC. Encoded protein: CASSKILPSPHYEQYF.

This chain links TRBV20-1 with TRBJ2-3; TRBD2 matches 7 bases. The germline V gene has CDR1 DFQATT and CDR2 SNEGSKA (reference sequence). There are 14 residues in the CDR3. CDR3 sequence (DNA): TGCAGCAAATCTACCACGGGAGGTAGAGATACGCAGTATTTT. Amino acids: CSKSTTGGRDTQYF.

Only one count was recorded for this clonotype. V is TRBV7-2 and J is TRBJ1-2, with TRBD1 identical over 7 bases. J was trimmed by 8 bases and V by 5 bases; bases with no gene match: 11. The V gene's germline CDR1 is SGHTA and CDR2 FQGNSA. The CDR3 totals 14 residues. CDR3 in DNA: TGTGCCAGCAGCCCGGGGACAGCTATTGGAGGCTACACCTTC. It codes for CASSPGTAIGGYTF.

There are a few counts of this clonotype. The genes are TRBV7-2 and TRBJ2-5; tentatively, D is TRBD1 (6 bases). The CDR3 extends over 13 amino acids. With 5 bases removed from V and 5 bases from J, the gap between germline ends came to 12 bases. Germline-derived CDR1 and CDR2 are SGHTA and FQGNSA. Written as DNA, the CDR3 is TGTGCCAGCAGCCGGGGACATGAGGAGACCCAGTACTTC. Its translation is CASSRGHEETQYF.

The genes are TRBV20-1 and TRBJ1-2; TRBD1 is a possible D gene (5 bases). In germline, CDR1 is DFQATT, CDR2 SNEGSKA (reference sequence). The V and J ends lost 3 bases and 7 bases respectively, with 18 bases between them. CDR3 length: 14 amino acids. CDR3 region: CSARARAAGTGYTF. DNA of the CDR3: TGCAGTGCTAGGGCTCGGGCTGCAGGGACTGGCTACACCTTC.

The chain has TRBV6-6 and TRBJ1-1; possible D gene TRBD1, 5 bases. CDR1 and CDR2 from the germline V gene are MNHNY and SVGAGI (reference sequence). The CDR3 extends over 14 amino acids. Trimming removed 2 bases at V and 5 bases at J, with 12 bases between. The CDR3 DNA is TGTGCCAGCAGTTACGTCGGGACCCGGACTGAAGCTTTCTTT. It yields the protein CASSYVGTRTEAFF.

This clonotype turned up a few times. The rearrangement joins TRBV12-3 or TRBV12-4 to TRBJ1-1; weak D call: TRBD1 (6 bases). V was pared by 2 bases and J by 4 bases, with 8 bases between. This CDR3 region has 13 residues. In DNA, the CDR3 is TGTGCCAGCAGTTTATCGGGGGCCACTGAAGCTTTCTTT. Translating it yields CASSLSGATEAFF.

A few counts support this clonotype. This sequence joins TRBV7-9 and TRBJ2-7; D is unclear. This CDR3 contains 14 residues. V lost 3 bases, J lost 4 bases, and 13 bases lay in between. Germline values: CDR1 SEHNR, CDR2 FQNEAQ (reference sequence). The CDR3 DNA sequence: TGTGCCAGCAGCTTGGACCCGAATGGATACGAGCAGTACTTC. It codes for CASSLDPNGYEQYF.

The chain links TRBV4-2 to TRBJ1-4, with D perhaps TRBD1 (5 bases). The CDR3 runs 15 residues. The germline V gene has CDR1 LGHNA and CDR2 YNFKEQ. The ends were cut back, 3 bases at V and 3 bases at J, with 11 bases in the middle. CDR3 amino acids: CASSHKTDANEKLFF. The CDR3 DNA sequence: TGTGCCAGCAGCCACAAGACAGATGCTAATGAAAAACTGTTTTTT.

This CDR3 is CASSLLVGGPKETQYF. The CDR3 DNA is TGTGCCAGCAGTTTATTGGTCGGGGGACCCAAAGAGACCCAGTACTTC. V is TRBV27 and J is TRBJ2-5, with D possibly matching TRBD2 (6 bases). The CDR3 sequence is 16 residues long. Germline CDR1 MNHEY, CDR2 SMNVEV (reference sequence). Between the trimmed V and J ends, which lost 1 base and 3 bases, there was a span of 15 bases.

V and J are TRBV7-2 and TRBJ2-3; 9 bases line up with TRBD1. The CDR3 covers 16 residues. Trimming took 1 base from V and 6 from J; bases not matched to a gene: 8. In germline, CDR1 is SGHTA, CDR2 FQGNSA. This CDR3 is CASSLDGQGLGDTQYF. In nucleotides, the CDR3 is TGTGCCAGCAGCTTAGACGGACAGGGGCTGGGTGATACGCAGTATTTT.

This clonotype has a handful of counts. This chain uses TRBV29-1 with TRBJ2-4; D is unclear. The CDR3 spans 15 residues. V dropped 4 bases and J dropped 4 bases, with 17 bases sitting between them. Germline V gives CDR1 SQVTM, CDR2 ANQGSEA. CDR3 DNA: TGCAGCGTTGCCGATCCAAGGCCCCCAAAAAACATTCAGTACTTC. It specifies CSVADPRPPKNIQYF.

The chain carries TRBV6-1 and TRBJ2-3; possibly TRBD1 for D (6 bases). The CDR3 covers 13 residues. Germline values: CDR1 MNHNS, CDR2 SASEGT. V lost 4 bases and J lost 4, with 9 bases in between. The CDR3 bases are TGTGCCAGCAGTGGGACAGAGTCAGATACGCAGTATTTT. Its protein is CASSGTESDTQYF.

The chain is built from TRBV7-6 and TRBJ2-5, with D unclear. This CDR3 region has 14 residues. V was cut by 1 base and J by 5 bases, with 11 bases left in between. Germline V gives CDR1 SGHVS, CDR2 FNYEAQ. CDR3 nucleotide sequence: TGTGCCAGCAGCTTAGAACCAGCCATGGAGACCCAGTACTTC. The encoded protein is CASSLEPAMETQYF.

This clonotype has just a few counts. The chain recombines TRBV27 with TRBJ2-7; D uncertain. Trimming removed 2 bases at V and 5 bases at J, with 10 bases between. Germline CDR1 is MNHEY and CDR2 is SMNVEV (reference sequence). The CDR3 sequence is 13 residues long. The CDR3 here is CASSLRQPDEQYF. The CDR3 nucleotides are TGTGCCAGCAGTTTACGCCAGCCTGACGAGCAGTACTTC.

This chain links TRBV30 with TRBJ1-6, with D possibly being TRBD1 (5 bases). V lost 4 bases and J 4 bases, leaving 11 bases between the germline ends. Germline loops: CDR1 GTSNPN, CDR2 SVGIG (reference sequence). This CDR3 spans 14 amino acids. CDR3 region: CAWTGYPYNSPLHF. Here the CDR3 DNA reads TGTGCCTGGACAGGGTATCCGTATAATTCACCCCTCCACTTT.

The CDR3 region is CASSEAGQAYEQYF. In DNA, the CDR3 is TGTGCCAGCAGTGAAGCGGGGCAAGCGTACGAGCAGTACTTC. The gene calls are TRBV2 and TRBJ2-7, with D tentatively TRBD1 (5 bases). CDR1 is SNHLY and CDR2 is FYNNEI in the germline V gene. This CDR3 contains 14 residues. V was cut by 0 bases and J by 4 bases, with 10 bases left in between.

This clonotype occurred a few times. The chain combines TRBV6-1 with TRBJ2-4; 8 bases map to TRBD1. The J call may not be correct, given that the DNA end is closer to TRBJ2-7. This CDR3 comprises 15 residues. Germline CDR1 reads MNHNS; CDR2 reads SASEGT. The CDR3 DNA reads TGTGCCAGCCGCCGCGGGATGACAGGGGCAGACGAGCAGTACTTC. Amino acids: CASRRGMTGADEQYF.

This clonotype was picked up many times. The genes are TRBV6-6 and TRBJ2-7; D not certain. The CDR3 is made up of 13 amino acids. In germline, CDR1 is MNHNY, CDR2 SVGAGI (reference sequence). V lost 7 bases, J lost 3 bases, and 13 bases lay in between. CDR3 in amino acids: CASTPAGIYEQYF. DNA for the CDR3: TGTGCCAGCACCCCGGCAGGTATCTACGAGCAGTACTTC.

This clonotype was seen repeatedly, ten times or more. The chain employs TRBV29-1 and TRBJ2-1, with a weak D call TRBD1 (7 bases). V lost 5 bases to trimming and J lost 8 bases, with 19 bases between them. CDR1 and CDR2 (germline): SQVTM, ANQGSEA. The CDR3 loop spans 14 amino acids. The CDR3, as DNA: TGCAGCGTTCGGAGGGGGCAGGGTACACATGAGCAGTTCTTC. Its translation: CSVRRGQGTHEQFF.

This chain joins TRBV18 and TRBJ2-7; the match to TRBD1 covers 8 bases. The CDR3 runs to 15 residues. V lost 0 bases, J lost 6 bases, and 7 bases stayed unmatched. The germline V gene encodes CDR1 KGHSH and CDR2 LQKENI. The chain's CDR3 is CASSPPLPGGGEQYF. The DNA of the CDR3 is TGTGCCAGCTCACCACCGTTACCAGGGGGCGGCGAGCAGTACTTC.